Shown below are 30 T cell receptor beta chains from a single sample sequenced in a study of blood T cell repertoires in COVID-19. The assay was immunoSEQ multiplex PCR, and TCRdb's table has in-frame clones only and misses some. There are 120,000 or so clones in the sample; about 80% occur only once, and about 15% lies in the top ten. What was sequenced was peripheral blood. These receptors were obtained from a woman aged 50 to 60 with acute or convalescent COVID-19.

The chain links TRBV3-1 (or the pseudogene TRBV3-2) to TRBJ1-2; 7 positions match TRBD1. Germline V CDR1 and CDR2: LGHDT, YNNKEL (reference sequence). The V gene end was trimmed by 3 bases and the J gene end by 5 bases; junction bases not matched to a gene: 6. The CDR3 length is 14 residues. CDR3 amino acids: CASSQSDRTYGYTF. The CDR3 nucleotides are TGTGCCAGCAGCCAGTCGGACAGGACGTATGGCTACACCTTC.

This clone appeared once. V and J are TRBV27 and TRBJ1-1; TRBD1 might be the D (5 bases). The CDR3 has 15 residues. V was cut by 5 bases and J by 0 bases, with 13 bases left in between. Germline V gene sequence: CDR1 MNHEY, CDR2 SMNVEV (reference sequence). The chain's CDR3 is CASSPGVTVNTEAFF. CDR3 nucleotide sequence: TGTGCCAGCAGTCCGGGGGTAACAGTGAACACTGAAGCTTTCTTT.

This clone has just one count. This chain connects TRBV10-3 to TRBJ1-2; no reliable D call. Germline V gene data show CDR1 as ENHRY and CDR2 as SYGVKD. There are 12 residues in the CDR3. V gave up 3 bases and J gave up 4 bases, with 6 bases separating them. This CDR3 reads CAISDNIYGYTF. The DNA for the CDR3 is TGTGCCATCAGTGATAACATCTATGGCTACACCTTC.

The chain uses TRBV3-1 (or the pseudogene TRBV3-2) and TRBJ1-6, with 7 bases that match TRBD1. CDR1 is LGHDT, CDR2 YNNKEL, per germline (reference sequence). The CDR3 runs 17 residues. V was pared by 4 bases and J by 0 bases, with 6 bases of the junction left unmatched. The CDR3, as DNA: TGTGCCAGCAGCCCCCAGGACAGGAGCTCCTATAATTCACCCCTCCACTTT. Its protein product is CASSPQDRSSYNSPLHF.

V usage is TRBV18 and J usage is TRBJ2-3; 8 positions agree with TRBD1. The CDR3 runs to 16 residues. CDR1 is KGHSH and CDR2 is LQKENI in the germline V gene. Trimming at V came to 7 bases and at J to 2 bases, leaving 11 bases not matched to a gene. The CDR3 coding sequence is TGTGCCAGCTACCGCAAGACAGGGGCCCACACAGATACGCAGTATTTT. Encoded protein: CASYRKTGAHTDTQYF.

The chain employs TRBV9 and TRBJ1-5; no reliable D call. V was cut by 4 bases and J by 0 bases, with 11 bases left in between. This CDR3 has 15 residues. The germline gives CDR1 SGDLS, CDR2 YYNGEE. The CDR3 is CASSPGEYSNQPQHF. The DNA of the CDR3 is TGTGCCAGCAGCCCAGGCGAATATAGCAATCAGCCCCAGCATTTT. Filled out from reference TRBV9 and TRBJ1-5, the complete variable domain reads DSGVTQTPKHLITATGQRVTLRCSPRSGDLSVYWYQQSLDQGLQFLIQYYNGEERAKGNILERFSAQQFPDLHSELNLSSLELGDSALYFCASSPGEYSNQPQHFGDGTRLSIL.

This chain connects TRBV5-1 to TRBJ1-1; tentatively, D is TRBD1 (6 bases). CDR1 SGHRS and CDR2 YFSETQ come from the germline V gene. V dropped 4 bases and J dropped 5 bases, with 15 bases sitting between them. This CDR3 has 14 residues. The CDR3 region has the DNA TGCGCCAGCAGCAACACAGGGACGGGGACTGAAGCTTTCTTT. The encoded protein is CASSNTGTGTEAFF.

The rearrangement links TRBV7-7 to TRBJ1-1, with D uncertain. This CDR3 has 13 residues. The germline V gene has CDR1 SSHAT and CDR2 FNYEAQ (reference sequence). Trimming pared 5 bases from V and 2 bases from J, leaving 9 bases between. CDR3 DNA: TGTGCCAGCAGCCGAACAGTAAACACTGAAGCTTTCTTT. This translates into CASSRTVNTEAFF.

A single count supports this clone. This chain uses TRBV6-1 with TRBJ2-2; 11 positions match TRBD2. The CDR3 runs 15 residues. Looked up from germline, CDR1 is MNHNS and CDR2 is SASEGT. J gave up 6 bases and V 1 base, and 1 base lay outside the gene matches. CDR3 coding DNA: TGTGCCAGCAGTGAAGTAGCGGGGGGGCCCGGGGAGCTGTTTTTT. Translating gives CASSEVAGGPGELFF.

The chain joins TRBV6-5 to TRBJ1-1, with a possible D match to TRBD1 (6 bases). The CDR3 contains 13 residues. Germline V CDR1 and CDR2: MNHEY, SVGAGI. The ends were cut back, 6 bases at V and 5 bases at J, with 13 bases in the middle. The CDR3 spells CASSSWGTTEAFF. For the CDR3, the DNA is TGTGCCAGCAGCTCATGGGGGACAACTGAAGCTTTCTTT.

This sequence joins TRBV10-2 and TRBJ2-7, with 9 nucleotides matching TRBD1. The CDR3 consists of 17 residues. Trimming at V came to 6 bases and at J to 2 bases, leaving 14 bases not matched to a gene. The germline CDR1 and CDR2 sequences are WSHSY and SAAADI. CDR3 amino acids: CASRQRHRDREAYEQYF. The CDR3 DNA reads TGCGCCAGCAGACAACGCCACCGGGACAGGGAAGCCTACGAGCAGTACTTC.

The chain recombines TRBV25-1 with TRBJ2-5; 14 bases are a match to TRBD2. The germline V gene has CDR1 MGHDK and CDR2 SYGVNS. This CDR3 has 16 residues. The J segment lost 2 bases and the V segment lost 6 bases, leaving 5 bases of the junction unmatched. CDR3 bases: TGTGCCAGCAGCTACGGACTAGCGGGGGGACAAGAGACCCAGTACTTC. Residues: CASSYGLAGGQETQYF.

The CDR3 spells CASSLGGAVDGYTF. The CDR3 coding sequence is TGTGCCAGCAGCTTGGGCGGGGCAGTAGATGGCTACACCTTC. The V and J genes are TRBV5-6 and TRBJ1-2; possibly TRBD1 for D (5 bases). The CDR3 totals 14 residues. V lost 0 bases and J lost 6, with 12 bases in between. Germline CDR1 SGHDT, CDR2 YYEEEE.

This clone showed up just a few times. Different DNA sequences within this sample yield the same CDR3. This chain uses TRBV19 with TRBJ2-2; D is ambiguous. CDR1 is LNHDA, CDR2 SQIVND, per germline (reference sequence). V was trimmed by 3 bases and J by 0 bases, leaving 11 bases between them. This CDR3 is 16 amino acids long. The CDR3 reads CASSIIRTPNTGELFF. Here the CDR3 DNA reads TGTGCCAGTAGTATTATACGTACACCGAACACCGGGGAGCTGTTTTTT.

The chain has TRBV3-1 (or the pseudogene TRBV3-2) and TRBJ1-6, with D unresolved. Germline CDR1 is LGHDT and CDR2 is YNNKEL (reference sequence). V lost 0 bases, J lost 1 base, and 7 bases lay in between. There are 16 residues in the CDR3. CDR3 protein: CASSQEGGSYNSPLHF. In nucleotides, the CDR3 is TGTGCCAGCAGCCAAGAAGGCGGGTCCTATAATTCACCCCTCCACTTT.

The chain employs TRBV28 and TRBJ1-4, with D tentatively TRBD1 (6 bases). V lost 5 bases to trimming and J lost 8 bases, with 18 bases between them. The CDR3 runs 15 residues. Germline V gene data show CDR1 as MDHEN and CDR2 as SYDVKM. In DNA form, the CDR3 reads TGTGCCAGCAGTATCGATGGGGGGGCGGAAGAAAAACTGTTTTTT. Protein: CASSIDGGAEEKLFF.

The chain links TRBV2 to TRBJ1-2, with D possibly being TRBD1 (5 bases). V lost 4 bases, J lost 0 bases, and 9 bases lay in between. There are 14 residues in the CDR3. Germline values: CDR1 SNHLY, CDR2 FYNNEI. CDR3: CASSAGVSNYGYTF. The CDR3 DNA follows: TGTGCCAGCAGTGCGGGGGTCTCTAACTATGGCTACACCTTC.

This clone was counted a few times. This sequence joins TRBV5-1 and TRBJ1-1, with D maybe TRBD1 (6 bases). There are 17 residues in the CDR3. Deletions cut 4 bases from V and 0 bases from J, with 19 bases between. The germline gives CDR1 SGHRS, CDR2 YFSETQ. The chain's CDR3 is CASSQTAGVRMNTEAFF. In DNA, the CDR3 is TGCGCCAGCAGCCAAACTGCAGGGGTGCGGATGAACACTGAAGCTTTCTTT.

The J gene is TRBJ1-4, the V gene TRBV19, with a tentative D call TRBD1 (5 bases). The CDR3 consists of 15 residues. In germline, CDR1 is LNHDA, CDR2 SQIVND (reference sequence). Trimming cost V 5 bases and J 3 bases, with 13 bases left between them. CDR3 DNA: TGTGCCAGTAGTGACAGCCCAGCCGCTAATGAAAAACTGTTTTTT. It yields the protein CASSDSPAANEKLFF. Variable domain in full (rest from reference TRBV19 and TRBJ1-4): DGGITQSPKYLFRKEGQNVTLSCEQNLNHDAMYWYRQDPGQGLRLIYYSQIVNDFQKGDIAEGYSVSREKKESFPLTVTSAQKNPTAFYLCASSDSPAANEKLFFGSGTQLSVL.

The chain links TRBV9 to TRBJ1-5, with D unclear. The germline V gene has CDR1 SGDLS and CDR2 YYNGEE. Trimming shortened V by 3 bases and J by 4 bases, and 8 bases separated the two germline ends. The CDR3 has 13 amino acids. This CDR3 reads CASSAQPNQPQHF. The CDR3 DNA sequence: TGTGCCAGCAGCGCACAGCCTAATCAGCCCCAGCATTTT.

The J gene is TRBJ1-4, the V gene TRBV4-1, with D unresolved. V dropped 0 bases and J dropped 5 bases, with 10 bases sitting between them. This CDR3 is 15 amino acids long. The germline V gene encodes CDR1 MGHRA and CDR2 YSYEKL. Here the CDR3 reads CASSQDEGWNEKLFF. CDR3 coding DNA: TGCGCCAGCAGCCAAGATGAGGGCTGGAATGAAAAACTGTTTTTT.

The chain couples TRBV5-1 to TRBJ1-6; 8 nucleotides line up with TRBD1. The CDR3 length is 19 residues. CDR1 SGHRS and CDR2 YFSETQ come from the germline V gene. V lost 0 bases to trimming and J lost 0 bases; unmatched junction nucleotides: 8. As DNA, the CDR3 is TGCGCCAGCAGCTTGGTTGGGACAGGAACCCGCTCCTATAATTCACCCCTCCACTTT. It specifies CASSLVGTGTRSYNSPLHF.

This clone was detected a few times. The chain uses TRBV19 and TRBJ1-2; D is ambiguous. V was pared by 1 base and J by 8 bases, with 17 bases between. Germline lookup yields CDR1 LNHDA and CDR2 SQIVND (reference sequence). The CDR3 sequence is 15 residues long. The CDR3 is CASSIALLTFRGYTF. As DNA, the CDR3 is TGTGCCAGTAGTATAGCCCTTTTGACCTTCAGGGGCTACACCTTC.

The chain joins TRBV12-5 to TRBJ2-3; D possibly corresponds to TRBD1 (5 bases). Between the trimmed V and J ends, which lost 7 bases and 5 bases, there was a span of 10 bases. This CDR3 has 12 amino acids. The germline V gene has CDR1 LGHNT and CDR2 FRNRAP. CDR3 sequence (DNA): TGTGCTAGTGCTAATAGGGGAGATACGCAGTATTTT. Protein sequence: CASANRGDTQYF.

The chain combines TRBV3-1 (or the pseudogene TRBV3-2) with TRBJ1-1; maybe TRBD1 (5 bases). CDR1 is LGHDT, CDR2 YNNKEL, per germline (reference sequence). The germline V and J ends were trimmed by 3 bases and 9 bases, with 11 bases remaining between them. The CDR3 is 12 residues long. CDR3 region: CASSHSGVKAFF. The CDR3 DNA follows: TGTGCCAGCAGCCATTCGGGGGTGAAAGCTTTCTTT.

This clone appeared once. CDR3 DNA sequence: TGTGCCAGCAGCACGGGGACAGGGGCGGGCTACGAGCAGTACTTC. This gives the protein CASSTGTGAGYEQYF. The chain couples TRBV11-3 to TRBJ2-7; 10 bases are a match to TRBD1. J was trimmed by 3 bases and V by 5 bases; bases with no gene match: 7. The CDR3 totals 15 residues. Germline CDR1 is SGHNT and CDR2 is YENEEA.

This rearrangement joins TRBV6-5 to TRBJ2-7; 7 bases are a match to TRBD1. Losses at the gene ends were 8 bases for V and 2 bases for J; bases not matched to a gene: 0. Per the germline V gene, CDR1 is MNHEY and CDR2 is SVGAGI. This CDR3 contains 11 residues. The CDR3 coding sequence is TGTGCCAGCGGGACAGCCTACGAGCAGTACTTC. Its translation is CASGTAYEQYF.

This clone has a handful of counts. This rearrangement joins TRBV15 to TRBJ2-3; TRBD2 matches 7 bases. Germline trimming cut 4 bases from V and 4 bases from J; bases unmatched to any gene: 11. Germline CDR1 is LNHNV and CDR2 is YYDKDF (reference sequence). This CDR3 comprises 16 residues. CDR3: CATSKKIGLVADTQYF. The DNA for the CDR3 is TGTGCCACCAGCAAAAAGATTGGACTAGTTGCAGATACGCAGTATTTT.

The chain has TRBV5-1 and TRBJ2-7, with 7 positions matching TRBD2. V was pared by 6 bases and J by 3 bases, with 12 bases of the junction left unmatched. The CDR3 sequence is 15 residues long. Germline V gene lookup returns CDR1 SGHRS and CDR2 YFSETQ. CDR3 in DNA: TGCGCCAGCACCAACTCGGGGGGTTCCCACTACGAGCAGTACTTC. Its protein is CASTNSGGSHYEQYF.

V and J are TRBV5-1 and TRBJ1-1; a possible D gene is TRBD1 (5 bases). This CDR3 is 14 amino acids long. Germline CDR1 and CDR2: SGHRS and YFSETQ. Trimming took 0 bases from V and 4 from J, leaving 10 bases between them. This CDR3 reads CASSLAAGGTEAFF. The CDR3 DNA reads as TGCGCCAGCAGCTTGGCAGCCGGGGGCACTGAAGCTTTCTTT.